These T cell receptor beta chains were read from a single sample in a study of shared clonotypes between healthy human individuals. Profiled with immunoSEQ multiplex PCR; TCRdb holds only in-frame clones, not every one. The sample has around 1.6 million clones, 95% to 99% seen once. Sequencing was performed on naive CD4+ T cells sorted from blood. These receptor sequences come from a young man in good health. The CDR3 runs from the conserved cysteine through the conserved F or W. D genes are given only for firm matches. Clone size appears in some rows only: once, few, many, or a class for an expanded clone.

TRBD2,TRBJ2-1,NA,TRBV28,CAIKRTSGKAEQFF,TGTGCCATTAAGAGGACTAGCGGGAAGGCGGAGCAGTTCTTC
TRBD1,TRBJ1-2,NA,TRBV7-2,CASSPDRNYGYTF,TGTGCCAGCAGCCCGGACAGGAACTATGGCTACACCTTC
TRBD1,TRBJ2-5,NA,TRBV5-1,CASSLAGTGGSETQYF,TGCGCCAGCAGCTTGGCCGGGACAGGGGGTTCTGAGACCCAGTACTTC
TRBD2,TRBJ2-1,NA,TRBV19,CASSIRLAGGGSYNEQFF,TGTGCCAGTAGTATAAGGCTAGCGGGAGGGGGCTCCTACAATGAGCAGTTCTTC
TRBD2,TRBJ2-5,NA,TRBV6-1,CASILARGVGETQYF,TGTGCCAGCATCCTTGCCCGGGGGGTTGGAGAGACCCAGTACTTC
TRBD2,TRBJ2-7,NA,TRBV11-2,CASSLAGLVVKWDIEQYF,TGTGCCAGCAGCTTAGCTGGACTAGTCGTAAAGTGGGATATCGAGCAGTACTTC
TRBD1,TRBJ1-5,NA,TRBV7-2,CASSLVGTGDNQPQHF,TGTGCCAGCAGCTTAGTCGGGACAGGGGACAATCAGCCCCAGCATTTT
NA,TRBJ1-4,NA,TRBV2,CASSDRVRGGKLFF,TGTGCCAGCAGTGACAGGGTGCGGGGGGGAAAACTGTTTTTT
NA,TRBJ2-2,once,TRBV7-2,CASSPGAGAGELFF,TGTGCCAGCAGCCCCGGGGCAGGGGCCGGGGAGCTGTTTTTT
NA,TRBJ2-7,NA,TRBV4-2,CASSQASTSNSYEQYF,TGTGCCAGCAGCCAAGCCAGCACCAGTAATTCCTACGAGCAGTACTTC
NA,TRBJ1-2,once,TRBV28,CASRMTGTGYGYTF,TGTGCCAGCAGAATGACCGGGACGGGCTATGGCTACACCTTC
TRBD2,TRBJ2-7,NA,TRBV18,CASSSGRAGSNEQYF,TGTGCCAGCTCTAGCGGGAGGGCCGGTAGTAACGAGCAGTACTTC
NA,TRBJ2-5,NA,TRBV5-1,CASSLEGPGQETQYF,TGCGCCAGCAGCCTGGAAGGGCCGGGCCAAGAGACCCAGTACTTC
NA,TRBJ2-1,NA,TRBV18,CASSPSVGHYNEQFF,TGTGCCAGCTCACCATCGGTGGGGCACTACAATGAGCAGTTCTTC
NA,TRBJ2-7,once,TRBV29-1,CSVAAGSSYEQYF,TGCAGCGTTGCGGCAGGGTCTTCCTACGAGCAGTACTTC
TRBD2,TRBJ2-7,NA,TRBV7-9,CASSLGGVRGLNYEQYF,TGTGCCAGCAGCTTAGGAGGCGTTAGGGGACTAAATTACGAGCAGTACTTC
NA,TRBJ2-1,NA,TRBV5-1,CASSRGAESSYNEQFF,TGCGCCAGCAGCCGGGGGGCGGAGAGCTCCTACAATGAGCAGTTCTTC
NA,TRBJ2-3,NA,TRBV7-9,CASSLREITDTQYF,TGTGCCAGCAGCTTACGGGAGATCACAGATACGCAGTATTTT
TRBD2,TRBJ2-1,NA,TRBV14,CASSLNGLAGSASSYNEQFF,TGTGCCAGCAGCCTAAATGGACTAGCGGGATCCGCGAGCTCCTACAATGAGCAGTTCTTC
TRBD2,TRBJ2-3,NA,TRBV9,CASSVASGREDTQYF,TGTGCCAGCAGCGTAGCCAGCGGGAGGGAAGATACGCAGTATTTT
NA,TRBJ1-2,NA,TRBV29-1,CSVGQHYGYTF,TGCAGCGTTGGACAGCACTATGGCTACACCTTC
TRBD1,TRBJ1-1,NA,TRBV9,CASSVGTGANTEAFF,TGTGCCAGCAGCGTAGGGACAGGAGCGAACACTGAAGCTTTCTTT
NA,TRBJ2-7,NA,TRBV6-1,CASSRPFEQYF,TGTGCCAGCAGTCGCCCGTTCGAGCAGTACTTC
NA,TRBJ1-5,NA,TRBV11-1,CASSEWDQPQHF,TGTGCCAGCAGCGAGTGGGATCAGCCCCAGCATTTT
NA,TRBJ2-1,NA,TRBV20-1,CSASHEQFF,TGCAGTGCTAGTCATGAGCAGTTCTTC
NA,TRBJ2-7,NA,TRBV29-1,CSVVLRFAYEQYF,TGCAGCGTTGTACTAAGGTTTGCCTACGAGCAGTACTTC
NA,TRBJ1-1,NA,TRBV28,CASSPATGPNTEAFF,TGTGCCAGCAGCCCCGCCACAGGGCCCAACACTGAAGCTTTCTTT
NA,TRBJ2-3,NA,TRBV28,CASKDSSNPSDTQYF,TGTGCCAGCAAGGATTCGAGCAACCCCTCAGATACGCAGTATTTT
NA,TRBJ1-4,once,TRBV5-4,CAKTKGEFEKLFF,TGTGCCAAAACAAAAGGGGAGTTTGAAAAACTGTTTTTT
NA,TRBJ2-7,NA,TRBV11-1,CASSLAANDPYEQYF,TGTGCCAGCAGCCTGGCCGCTAACGACCCCTACGAGCAGTACTTC
NA,TRBJ2-5,NA,TRBV18,CASSVLSGETQYF,TGTGCCAGCTCAGTGCTAAGCGGAGAGACCCAGTACTTC
NA,TRBJ1-4,NA,TRBV29-1,CSVGEQLNEKLFF,TGCAGCGTTGGTGAACAACTTAATGAAAAACTGTTTTTT
NA,TRBJ2-3,NA,TRBV11-2,CASSQLRGRETDTQYF,TGTGCCAGCAGCCAACTGAGGGGGAGGGAAACAGATACGCAGTATTTT
NA,TRBJ2-2,once,TRBV19,CASSFDRSTGELFF,TGTGCCAGTAGTTTTGACAGGTCCACCGGGGAGCTGTTTTTT
NA,TRBJ1-1,NA,TRBV14,CASSQDVGGTEAFF,TGTGCCAGCAGCCAAGATGTGGGAGGAACTGAAGCTTTCTTT
NA,TRBJ2-1,once,TRBV2,CASSATVSYNEQFF,TGTGCCAGCAGTGCGACGGTCTCCTACAATGAGCAGTTCTTC
TRBD1,TRBJ1-1,NA,TRBV5-1,CASSGGQGNTEAFF,TGCGCCAGCAGCGGAGGACAGGGGAACACTGAAGCTTTCTTT
NA,TRBJ2-7,NA,TRBV7-2,CASSLTGWGLLEQYF,TGTGCCAGCAGCTTAACGGGCTGGGGCCTCCTCGAGCAGTACTTC
NA,TRBJ2-3,NA,TRBV7-4,CASSPPCHWQYF,TGTGCCAGCAGCCCTCCATGCCATTGGCAGTATTTT
NA,TRBJ1-2,NA,TRBV5-5,CASSLIGDYGYTF,TGTGCCAGCAGCTTGATTGGGGACTATGGCTACACCTTC
NA,TRBJ1-2,NA,TRBV7-9,CASSLADYGYTF,TGTGCCAGCAGCTTAGCGGACTATGGCTACACCTTC
NA,TRBJ1-2,NA,TRBV19,CASRGPGPGYTF,TGTGCCAGTAGAGGGCCAGGGCCTGGCTACACCTTC
TRBD1,TRBJ1-2,NA,TRBV9,CASSVGTGVDGYTF,TGTGCCAGCAGCGTAGGCACAGGGGTTGATGGCTACACCTTC
NA,TRBJ2-2,NA,TRBV19,CASSRGHTNTGELFF,TGTGCCAGTAGTCGCGGTCACACGAACACCGGGGAGCTGTTTTTT
NA,TRBJ1-1,once,TRBV28,CASSLFAGTPTTAEAFF,TGTGCCAGCAGTTTATTCGCCGGGACCCCGACCACTGCTGAAGCTTTCTTT
TRBD1,TRBJ2-7,NA,TRBV10-2,CASSEGQGFYEQYF,TGCGCCAGCAGTGAAGGACAGGGGTTTTACGAGCAGTACTTC
TRBD2,TRBJ2-5,NA,TRBV7-2,CASSLMGGPGETQYF,TGTGCCAGCAGCTTAATGGGAGGGCCGGGGGAGACCCAGTACTTC
NA,TRBJ1-2,NA,TRBV2,CASKARRDYGYTF,TGTGCCAGCAAAGCTAGGAGAGACTATGGCTACACCTTC
TRBD2,TRBJ2-1,once,TRBV5-5,CASSWISGTHNEQFF,TGTGCCAGCAGCTGGATTAGCGGGACACACAATGAGCAGTTCTTC